The rows below give T cell receptor beta chains drawn from one sample of a study of blood T cell repertoires in COVID-19. Here immunoSEQ multiplex PCR was the method, and the copy in TCRdb shows in-frame clones only, minus some. The sample carries about 63,000 clones, about 86% recorded once. Sequenced input: peripheral blood. All receptors derive from a human donor in a cohort sampled during active COVID-19. The CDR3 runs from the conserved cysteine through the conserved F or W. D genes are given only for firm matches. Size tells how often a clone was seen (once, few, many) or the class of an expanded clone, and some rows leave it out.

d_gene,abundance,j_gene,v_gene,CDR3aa,CDR3nt
TRBD1,.,TRBJ2-7,TRBV5-1,CASSLNRGEWHF,TGCGCCAGCAGCTTGAACAGGGGAGAATGGCACTTC
.,.,TRBJ2-7,TRBV5-6,CASSFRTDYEQYF,TGTGCCAGCAGCTTCCGGACAGACTACGAGCAGTACTTC
TRBD1,.,TRBJ2-7,TRBV19,CASSDRDRGFYEQYF,TGTGCCAGTAGTGACCGGGACAGGGGTTTCTACGAGCAGTACTTC
.,.,TRBJ2-1,TRBV2,CASSRGNEQFF,TGTGCCAGCAGTCGGGGAAATGAGCAGTTCTTC
.,.,TRBJ1-4,TRBV4-2,CASTPTPGGNEKLFF,TGTGCCAGCACCCCGACCCCGGGGGGCAATGAAAAACTGTTTTTT
.,.,TRBJ1-2,TRBV10-3,CATTTGGFNYGYTF,TGTGCCACCACGACAGGAGGATTCAACTATGGCTACACCTTC
TRBD1,.,TRBJ2-2,TRBV24-1,CATSGKPGQANTGELFF,TGTGCCACCAGTGGTAAACCCGGACAGGCGAACACCGGGGAGCTGTTTTTT
TRBD2,.,TRBJ2-1,TRBV23-1,CASSREGAGDEQFF,TGCGCCAGCAGTCGGGAGGGAGCGGGGGATGAGCAGTTCTTC
.,.,TRBJ1-3,TRBV14,CASSLRTAGNTIYF,TGTGCCAGCAGTCTAAGGACAGCTGGAAACACCATATATTTT
.,few,TRBJ1-1,TRBV5-1,CASSLEAGRSEAFF,TGCGCCAGCAGCTTGGAAGCGGGGAGGTCCGAAGCTTTCTTT
.,few,TRBJ1-1,TRBV6-2/TRBV6-3,CASSTGYTEAFF,TGTGCCAGCAGCACAGGGTACACTGAAGCTTTCTTT
TRBD2,.,TRBJ2-1,TRBV24-1,CATSDSSSGREEEQFF,TGTGCCACCAGTGACTCTTCTAGCGGGAGGGAAGAGGAGCAGTTCTTC
TRBD2,once,TRBJ2-1,TRBV2,CASSEWLAGGNEQFF,TGTGCCAGCAGTGAATGGCTAGCGGGGGGCAATGAGCAGTTCTTC
.,.,TRBJ2-5,TRBV7-9,CASSLGASGRTQYF,TGTGCCAGCAGCTTAGGAGCATCGGGGAGGACCCAGTACTTC
.,.,TRBJ2-7,TRBV2,CASSGSGDTSYEQYF,TGTGCCAGCAGTGGGAGTGGGGACACCTCCTACGAGCAGTACTTC
.,.,TRBJ1-5,TRBV6-5,CASSGDSNQPQHF,TGTGCCAGTTCGGGAGATAGCAATCAGCCCCAGCATTTT
TRBD1,.,TRBJ1-4,TRBV5-4,CASSSKTRTGRYEKLFF,TGTGCCAGCAGCTCGAAAACCCGGACAGGGAGATATGAAAAACTGTTTTTT
.,few,TRBJ1-5,TRBV6-1,CASSERGGVGNQPQHF,TGTGCCAGCAGTGAACGAGGAGGGGTTGGCAATCAGCCCCAGCATTTT
TRBD2,.,TRBJ2-1,TRBV7-9,CASIQGSGGYNEQFF,TGTGCCAGCATCCAAGGTAGCGGGGGGTACAATGAGCAGTTCTTC
.,.,TRBJ2-5,TRBV2,CASSGYGETQYF,TGTGCCAGCAGTGGCTACGGAGAGACCCAGTACTTC
.,.,TRBJ2-1,TRBV4-2,CASSQEAREQFF,TGTGCCAGCAGCCAAGAGGCTAGAGAGCAGTTCTTC
.,.,TRBJ2-5,TRBV5-1,CASSLGSGQETQYF,TGCGCCAGCAGCTTGGGGAGCGGCCAAGAGACCCAGTACTTC
TRBD2,.,TRBJ2-3,TRBV11-2,CASSLVPLAGGTDTQYF,TGTGCCAGCAGCTTAGTCCCTTTAGCGGGAGGCACAGATACGCAGTATTTT
.,.,TRBJ1-6,TRBV12-3/TRBV12-4,CASSFQANSPLHF,TGTGCCAGCAGTTTCCAGGCTAATTCACCCCTCCACTTT
TRBD2,.,TRBJ2-1,TRBV29-1,CSLQPGLAGGEQFF,TGCAGCTTACAGCCGGGACTAGCGGGAGGCGAGCAGTTCTTC
.,once,TRBJ2-7,TRBV9,CASSVPGGQYF,TGTGCCAGCAGCGTCCCAGGAGGGCAGTACTTC
.,.,TRBJ2-3,TRBV4-1,CASSQETARDTQYF,TGCGCCAGCAGCCAAGAAACAGCACGAGATACGCAGTATTTT